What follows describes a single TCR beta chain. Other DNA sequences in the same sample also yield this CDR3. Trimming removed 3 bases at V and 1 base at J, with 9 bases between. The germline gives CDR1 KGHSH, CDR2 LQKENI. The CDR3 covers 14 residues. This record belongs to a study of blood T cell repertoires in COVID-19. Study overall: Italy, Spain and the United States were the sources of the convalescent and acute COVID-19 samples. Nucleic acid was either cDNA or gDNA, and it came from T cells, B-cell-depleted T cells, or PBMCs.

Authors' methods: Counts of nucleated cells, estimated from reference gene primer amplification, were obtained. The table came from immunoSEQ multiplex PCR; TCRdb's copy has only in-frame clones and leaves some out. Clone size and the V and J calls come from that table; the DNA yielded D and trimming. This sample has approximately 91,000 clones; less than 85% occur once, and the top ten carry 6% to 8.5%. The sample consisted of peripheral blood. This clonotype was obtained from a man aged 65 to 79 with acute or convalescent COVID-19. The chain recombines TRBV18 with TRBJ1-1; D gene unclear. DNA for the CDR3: TGTGCCAGCTCACCCCAAACGGGGAACACTGAAGCTTTCTTT. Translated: CASSPQTGNTEAFF.